Sequencing of this TCR beta chain was carried out in a study of cytomegalovirus exposure and HLA in healthy donors. The overall study: The platform used for the roughly 110 validation repertoires matched that of the 650 to 750 first-cohort repertoires, a later analysis reported.

Study outcomes and limitations: For most TCR sequences rarity was the rule, although some public TCRs occurred in many donors. The listing of 150 to 200 TCR beta chains classed them as cytomegalovirus-associated. That first-cohort TCR clusters tended to co-occur in the approximately 110 validation repertoires was found in a later analysis.

This CDR3 is 15 amino acids long. Germline V gene lookup returns CDR1 SGHDT and CDR2 YYEEEE. J lost 1 base, V lost 0 bases, and 4 bases had no gene match. Measured with immunoSEQ multiplex PCR; TCRdb has only the in-frame clones, and not every one. Of fewer than 200,000 clones in the sample, under 90% are singletons; the top ten hold under 13%. As to this clone: Antigen unknown.

The origin of this receptor is a woman aged 18-29 years in good health and CMV-seropositive. This chain joins TRBV5-6 and TRBJ2-7, with TRBD1 matching 7 bases. The specimen sequenced was PBMCs. The DNA for the CDR3 is TGTGCCAGCAGCTTGGTTCCGGGACAGTCCTACGAGCAGTACTTC. This sequence encodes CASSLVPGQSYEQYF.